The 17 T cell receptor beta chains presented below share a single source sample, sequenced in a study of PD-L1 blockade in urothelial cancer. Specified time point: pretreatment peripheral blood. The assay was immunoSEQ multiplex PCR, and TCRdb's table has in-frame clones only and misses some. The sample lists roughly 63,000 clones, roughly 79% occurring once. Sequences were derived from PBMCs, sampled around atezolizumab (anti-PD-L1) treatment. Every receptor here comes from a man in his 70s with urothelial cancer.

This chain uses TRBV6-6 with TRBJ2-3; 8 bases match TRBD2. This CDR3 spans 15 amino acids. Per germline, CDR1 MNHNY and CDR2 SVGAGI (reference sequence). The ends lost 7 bases at V and 4 bases at J; junction bases unmatched: 10. CDR3 DNA sequence: TGTGCCAGCACCGCTGGGCGGGAGGAGGCAGATACGCAGTATTTT. Translating it yields CASTAGREEADTQYF.

The V and J genes are TRBV7-8 and TRBJ1-5, with TRBD1 matching over 9 bases. This CDR3 region has 16 residues. Unmatched junction bases numbered 6, after V lost 5 bases and J lost 1 base. CDR1 and CDR2 from the germline V gene are SGHVS and FQNEAQ. Written as DNA, the CDR3 is TGTGCCAGCAGCGCACGACAGGGGGAAAGCAATCAGCCCCAGCATTTT. Amino acids: CASSARQGESNQPQHF.

The chain is built from TRBV7-8 and TRBJ2-5; TRBD1 might be the D (6 bases). The CDR3 runs 15 residues. CDR1 SGHVS and CDR2 FQNEAQ come from the germline V gene. Trimming cost V 6 bases and J 5 bases, with 19 bases left between them. CDR3 sequence reads: CASSNTGSRGETQYF. CDR3 bases: TGTGCCAGCAGTAATACAGGGAGTAGAGGGGAGACCCAGTACTTC. Full variable domain (remainder filled in from reference TRBV7-8 and TRBJ2-5): GAGVSQSPRYKVAKRGQDVALRCDPISGHVSLFWYQQALGQGPEFLTYFQNEAQLDKSGLPSDRFFAERPEGSVSTLKIQRTQQEDSAVYLCASSNTGSRGETQYFGPGTRLLVL.

The rearrangement joins TRBV9 to TRBJ2-2; D gene uncertain. The germline gives CDR1 SGDLS, CDR2 YYNGEE. This CDR3 contains 14 residues. The V end lost 0 bases, the J end lost 3 bases, and 6 bases lay between the germline ends. The CDR3 sequence is CASSVGSHTGELFF. The CDR3 DNA sequence: TGTGCCAGCAGCGTAGGTAGCCACACCGGGGAGCTGTTTTTT. The whole variable domain, remainder taken from reference TRBV9 and TRBJ2-2, is DSGVTQTPKHLITATGQRVTLRCSPRSGDLSVYWYQQSLDQGLQFLIQYYNGEERAKGNILERFSAQQFPDLHSELNLSSLELGDSALYFCASSVGSHTGELFFGEGSRLTVL.

The count of this clone is one. V usage is TRBV2 and J usage is TRBJ2-3; 9 nucleotides match TRBD1. J was trimmed by 3 bases and V by 6 bases; bases with no gene match: 4. The V gene's germline CDR1 is SNHLY and CDR2 FYNNEI. The CDR3 covers 14 residues. The CDR3 sequence is CASRMTGGTDTQYF. In nucleotides, the CDR3 is TGTGCCAGCAGAATGACAGGGGGGACAGATACGCAGTATTTT.

CDR3 DNA sequence: TGTGCCAGTAGCCGCTCTGCCACTGCTAACACCGGGGAGCTGTTTTTT. Its protein is CASSRSATANTGELFF. The rearrangement links TRBV19 to TRBJ2-2; D ambiguous. The V end was cut by 6 bases, the J end by 2 bases, with 16 bases between. This CDR3 is 16 amino acids long. Germline-derived CDR1 and CDR2 are LNHDA and SQIVND (reference sequence).

The rearrangement links TRBV29-1 to TRBJ2-1, with 11 positions matching TRBD1. Unmatched junction bases numbered 3, after V lost 6 bases and J lost 2 bases. CDR3 length: 14 residues. Germline V gene sequence: CDR1 SQVTM, CDR2 ANQGSEA. This chain's CDR3 is CSVGDRGTYNEQFF. The CDR3 DNA reads as TGCAGCGTGGGGGACAGGGGGACCTACAATGAGCAGTTCTTC.

The table lists this clone with a few counts. V gene TRBV14 combines with J gene TRBJ1-1; weak D call: TRBD1 (5 bases). The germline gives CDR1 SGHDN, CDR2 FVKESK. Deletions cut 3 bases from V and 5 bases from J, with 13 bases between. The CDR3 is 14 residues long. The CDR3 loop reads CASSQALRETEAFF. CDR3 bases: TGTGCCAGCAGCCAGGCACTCAGGGAAACTGAAGCTTTCTTT. The whole variable domain, filled in from reference TRBV14 and TRBJ1-1, reads EAGVTQFPSHSVIEKGQTVTLRCDPISGHDNLYWYRRVMGKEIKFLLHFVKESKQDESGMPNNRFLAERTGGTYSTLKVQPAELEDSGVYFCASSQALRETEAFFGQGTRLTVV.

The sample holds one count of this clone. The rearrangement links TRBV29-1 to TRBJ2-7; the D gene is possibly TRBD2 (6 bases). This CDR3 is built from 13 residues. Trimming pared 6 bases from V and 1 base from J, leaving 13 bases between. Germline V CDR1 and CDR2: SQVTM, ANQGSEA. CDR3 sequence (DNA): TGCAGCGTAATCCGGGACTCATCCTACGAGCAGTACTTC. It codes for CSVIRDSSYEQYF.

The chain's CDR3 is CASSIDSTGGLQPQHF. As DNA, the CDR3 is TGTGCCAGTAGTATAGACTCCACAGGGGGCCTTCAGCCCCAGCATTTT. The gene calls are TRBV19 and TRBJ1-5, with 9 nucleotides matching TRBD1. CDR3 length equals 16 residues. Losses at the gene ends were 0 bases for V and 6 bases for J; bases not matched to a gene: 6. Germline CDR1 LNHDA, CDR2 SQIVND (reference sequence).

This rearrangement joins TRBV7-8 to TRBJ1-1, with 9 bases lining up with TRBD1. V was pared by 5 bases and J by 10 bases, with 11 bases of the junction left unmatched. Germline values: CDR1 SGHVS, CDR2 FQNEAQ. The CDR3 is 14 residues long. CDR3 region: CASSMTGTGSRAFF. The CDR3 DNA reads as TGTGCCAGCAGCATGACCGGGACAGGGTCGCGAGCTTTCTTT.

The V gene is TRBV11-3, the J gene TRBJ2-3, with 9 bases that match TRBD2. J lost 0 bases, V lost 5 bases, and 6 bases had no gene match. CDR3 length: 16 residues. Germline V gene sequence: CDR1 SGHNT, CDR2 YENEEA. The DNA for the CDR3 is TGTGCCAGCAGCGTTGGACTAGCGCAGAGCACAGATACGCAGTATTTT. This gives the protein CASSVGLAQSTDTQYF. The whole variable domain, filled in from reference TRBV11-3 and TRBJ2-3, reads EAGVVQSPRYKIIEKKQPVAFWCNPISGHNTLYWYLQNLGQGPELLIRYENEEAVDDSQLPKDRFSAERLKGVDSTLKIQPAELGDSAVYLCASSVGLAQSTDTQYFGPGTRLTVL.

The chain employs TRBV6-1 and TRBJ1-5; D is possibly TRBD1 (6 bases). CDR3 size: 17 residues. Germline V CDR1 and CDR2: MNHNS, SASEGT. Deletions cut 1 base from V and 6 bases from J, with 19 bases between. Written as DNA, the CDR3 is TGTGCCAGCAGTGAAGGGTCCGGTGCCAGGGGAGCTCAGCCCCAGCATTTT. Amino acids: CASSEGSGARGAQPQHF.

This chain links TRBV10-3 with TRBJ2-5; tentatively, D is TRBD2 (6 bases). V lost 5 bases to trimming and J lost 1 base, with 11 bases between them. Germline values: CDR1 ENHRY, CDR2 SYGVKD. The CDR3 covers 14 residues. This CDR3 reads CAISPGGSQETQYF. DNA of the CDR3: TGTGCCATCAGTCCCGGGGGATCCCAAGAGACCCAGTACTTC.

The rearrangement links TRBV5-4 to TRBJ1-4, with a possible D match to TRBD1 (5 bases). The germline V and J ends were trimmed by 5 bases and 2 bases, with 10 bases remaining between them. The CDR3 sequence is 14 residues long. Germline assignment: CDR1 SGHNT and CDR2 YYREEE (reference sequence). CDR3 residues: CASSEGRTNEKLFF. The CDR3 DNA is TGTGCCAGCAGTGAGGGGAGGACTAATGAAAAACTGTTTTTT. The complete variable domain, with remaining parts taken from reference TRBV5-4 and TRBJ1-4, reads ETGVTQSPTHLIKTRGQQVTLRCSSQSGHNTVSWYQQALGQGPQFIFQYYREEENGRGNFPPRFSGLQFPNYSSELNVNALELDDSALYLCASSEGRTNEKLFFGSGTQLSVL.

There are a few counts of this clone. This sequence joins TRBV28 and TRBJ1-2; TRBD1 agrees at 8 bases. V was clipped by 3 bases and J by 4 bases; unmatched bases: 7. CDR1 MDHEN and CDR2 SYDVKM come from the germline V gene. This CDR3 spans 15 amino acids. The CDR3 reads CASSLGTGDIYGYTF. The CDR3 DNA follows: TGTGCCAGCAGTTTGGGGACAGGCGACATCTATGGCTACACCTTC.

This clone was observed a single time. The chain recombines TRBV7-3 with TRBJ2-5; TRBD1 matches 7 bases. V trimming: 5 bases; J trimming: 2 bases; junction bases outside the gene matches: 2. Germline CDR1 is SGHTA and CDR2 is FQGTGA. The CDR3 is made up of 13 amino acids. This CDR3 is CASSPGQQETQYF. The DNA of the CDR3 is TGTGCCAGCAGCCCGGGACAGCAAGAGACCCAGTACTTC.